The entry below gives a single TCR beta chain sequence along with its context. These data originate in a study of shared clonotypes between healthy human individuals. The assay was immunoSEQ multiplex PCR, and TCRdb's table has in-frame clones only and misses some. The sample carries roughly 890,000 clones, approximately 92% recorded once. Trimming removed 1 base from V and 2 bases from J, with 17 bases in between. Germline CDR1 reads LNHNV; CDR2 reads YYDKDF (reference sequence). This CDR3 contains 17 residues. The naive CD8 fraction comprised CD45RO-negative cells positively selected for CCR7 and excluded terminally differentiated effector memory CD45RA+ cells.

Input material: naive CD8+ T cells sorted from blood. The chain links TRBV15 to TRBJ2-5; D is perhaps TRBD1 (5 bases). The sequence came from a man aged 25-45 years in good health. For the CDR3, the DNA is TGTGCCACCAGCAGAGGGGATATGGGGCAACGTCAAGAGACCCAGTACTTC. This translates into CATSRGDMGQRQETQYF. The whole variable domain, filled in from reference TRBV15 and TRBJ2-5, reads DAMVIQNPRYQVTQFGKPVTLSCSQTLNHNVMYWYQQKSSQAPKLLFHYYDKDFNNEADTPDNFQSRRPNTSFCFLDIRSPGLGDTAMYLCATSRGDMGQRQETQYFGPGTRLLVL.